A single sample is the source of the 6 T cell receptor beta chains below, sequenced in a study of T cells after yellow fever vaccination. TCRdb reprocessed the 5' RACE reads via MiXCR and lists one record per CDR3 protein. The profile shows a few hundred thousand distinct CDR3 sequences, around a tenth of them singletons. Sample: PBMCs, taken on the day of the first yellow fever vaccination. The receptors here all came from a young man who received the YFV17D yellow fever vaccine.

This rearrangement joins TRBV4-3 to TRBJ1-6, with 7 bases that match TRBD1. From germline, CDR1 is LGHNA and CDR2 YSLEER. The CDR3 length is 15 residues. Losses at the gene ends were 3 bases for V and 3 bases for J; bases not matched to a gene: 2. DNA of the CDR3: TGCGCCAGCAGCCACAGGACAGGCTATAATTCACCCCTCCACTTT. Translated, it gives CASSHRTGYNSPLHF.

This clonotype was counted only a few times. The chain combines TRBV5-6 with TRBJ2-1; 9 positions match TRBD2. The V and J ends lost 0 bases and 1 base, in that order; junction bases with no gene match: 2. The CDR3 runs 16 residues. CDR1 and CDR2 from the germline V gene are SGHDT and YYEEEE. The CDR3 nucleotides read TGTGCCAGCAGCTTGGAGCGGGGGGTATCCTACAATGAGCAGTTCTTC. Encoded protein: CASSLERGVSYNEQFF.

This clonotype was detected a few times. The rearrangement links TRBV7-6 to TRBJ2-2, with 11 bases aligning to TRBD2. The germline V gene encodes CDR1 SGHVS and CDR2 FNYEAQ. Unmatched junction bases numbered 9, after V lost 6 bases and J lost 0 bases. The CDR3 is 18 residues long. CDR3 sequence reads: CASSYLAGGSANTGELFF. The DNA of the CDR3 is TGTGCCAGCAGTTACCTAGCGGGGGGCTCCGCGAACACCGGGGAGCTGTTTTTT. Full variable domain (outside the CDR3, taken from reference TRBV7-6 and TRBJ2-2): GAGVSQSPRYKVTKRGQDVALRCDPISGHVSLYWYRQALGQGPEFLTYFNYEAQQDKSGLPNDRFSAERPEGSISTLTIQRTEQRDSAMYRCASSYLAGGSANTGELFFGEGSRLTVL.

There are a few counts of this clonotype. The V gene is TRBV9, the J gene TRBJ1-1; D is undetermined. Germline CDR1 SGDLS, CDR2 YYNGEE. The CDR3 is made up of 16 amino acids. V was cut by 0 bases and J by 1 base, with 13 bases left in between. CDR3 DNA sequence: TGTGCCAGCAGCGTAGACCCCGGGGTAGGGAACACTGAAGCTTTCTTT. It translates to CASSVDPGVGNTEAFF.

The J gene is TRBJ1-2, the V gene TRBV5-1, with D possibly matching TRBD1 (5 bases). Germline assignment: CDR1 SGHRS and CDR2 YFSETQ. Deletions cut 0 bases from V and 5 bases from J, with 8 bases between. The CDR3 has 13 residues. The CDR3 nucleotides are TGCGCCAGCAGCTTGGACAGGAGATATGGCTACACCTTC. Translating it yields CASSLDRRYGYTF.

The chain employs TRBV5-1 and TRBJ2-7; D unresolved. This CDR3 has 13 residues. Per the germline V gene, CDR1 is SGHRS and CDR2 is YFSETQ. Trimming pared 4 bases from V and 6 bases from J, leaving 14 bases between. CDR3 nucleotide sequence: TGCGCCAGCAGCCAAGAAAGGGTCGGCGAGCAGTACTTC. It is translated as CASSQERVGEQYF.